This T cell receptor (beta chain) was sequenced for a study of beta chain features in type 1 diabetes. Study-level results: Patients with type 1 diabetes showed fewer VDJ junction insertions and more deletions. TCRB repertoires of naive, central memory and Treg cells appeared more similar among patients than among healthy donors. Unsettled here was the matter of whether HLA type influences TCRB rearrangement.

The authors reverse transcribed all of the isolated RNA, so sequencing captured expressed TCRB transcripts. Naive, central memory and regulatory T cell samples averaged around 3.8 million reads. The method was immunoSEQ multiplex PCR; TCRdb's version includes in-frame clones alone and lacks a portion of them. Of hundreds of thousands of clones in the sample, 10% to 15% are singletons; the top ten hold 0.017%. The V end was cut by 4 bases, the J end by 0 bases, with 6 bases between. CDR3 size: 12 residues. Germline values: CDR1 GTSNPN, CDR2 SVGIG (reference sequence). This clone was recorded many times. Its matching antigen is unknown.

This chain uses TRBV30 with TRBJ1-1; D ambiguous. This clonotype was sampled from a man aged 18 to 29 in good health. Material: naive CD4+ T cells from blood. CDR3 DNA sequence: TGTGCCTGGATCCTAATGAACACTGAAGCTTTCTTT. This gives the protein CAWILMNTEAFF.